Presented here are 26 T cell receptor beta chains from one specimen sequenced in a study of regulatory T cells in long-lasting Graves disease. According to the study, TCR beta libraries were built with iRepertoire HTBI primers and CDR3-region Arm-PCR. TCRdb called the multiplex PCR reads again in MiXCR, with one record for every CDR3 protein. The sample has more than 300,000 distinct CDR3 sequences, around 11% seen once; the top ten hold approximately 20%. The time point denotes: newly diagnosed GD, antithyroid drugs for less than 3 months. The TCR library used RNA extracted from PBMCs. The sample was also linked to a second study, of T cells in Graves' hyperthyroidism and ophthalmopathy.

The source was peripheral blood mononuclear cells (PBMCs), collected at new diagnosis, from a patient treated with antithyroid drugs. The receptors come from a woman between 18 and 29 years old with Graves disease.

The sample holds many counts of this clonotype. The chain combines TRBV19 with TRBJ1-2, with 9 bases lining up with TRBD1. CDR3 size: 14 residues. Per germline, CDR1 LNHDA and CDR2 SQIVND (reference sequence). After removal of 3 bases from V and 6 bases from J, the junction contained 5 bases not matched to a gene. CDR3 in amino acids: CASSIRWTGDGYTF. In DNA, the CDR3 is TGTGCCAGTAGTATCCGCTGGACAGGGGATGGCTACACCTTC. Combining the CDR3 with reference TRBV19 and TRBJ1-2 gives the whole variable domain DGGITQSPKYLFRKEGQNVTLSCEQNLNHDAMYWYRQDPGQGLRLIYYSQIVNDFQKGDIAEGYSVSREKKESFPLTVTSAQKNPTAFYLCASSIRWTGDGYTFGSGTRLTVV.

V usage is TRBV29-1 and J usage is TRBJ2-3, with D perhaps assigned TRBD1 or TRBD2 (6 bases each). The V end was cut by 3 bases, the J end by 1 base, with 14 bases between. There are 15 residues in the CDR3. Germline CDR1 and CDR2: SQVTM and ANQGSEA. CDR3 residues: CSVETGGIGTDTQYF. The CDR3 coding sequence is TGCAGCGTTGAGACCGGGGGCATCGGCACAGATACGCAGTATTTT.

This chain connects TRBV19 to TRBJ2-2; D not certain. Germline CDR1 and CDR2: LNHDA and SQIVND (reference sequence). This CDR3 has 14 residues. V was clipped by 0 bases and J by 6 bases, with 8 bases between them. Here the CDR3 reads CASSIEGFSGELFF. DNA for the CDR3: TGTGCCAGTAGTATAGAAGGGTTCTCCGGGGAGCTGTTTTTT. The variable domain in full, completed from reference TRBV19 and TRBJ2-2, reads DGGITQSPKYLFRKEGQNVTLSCEQNLNHDAMYWYRQDPGQGLRLIYYSQIVNDFQKGDIAEGYSVSREKKESFPLTVTSAQKNPTAFYLCASSIEGFSGELFFGEGSRLTVL.

In its sample, this clonotype was seen many times. The J gene is TRBJ2-1, the V gene TRBV7-9, with a tentative D call TRBD1 (7 bases). The CDR3 length is 14 residues. Germline CDR1 SEHNR, CDR2 FQNEAQ (reference sequence). The V and J ends lost 5 bases and 10 bases respectively, with 18 bases between them. The CDR3 region is CASSPNQGGREQFF. Written as DNA, the CDR3 is TGTGCCAGCAGCCCGAACCAGGGGGGCCGGGAGCAGTTCTTC.

In this sample, this clonotype turned up a few times. The J gene is TRBJ2-5, the V gene TRBV28; D possibly corresponds to TRBD1 (5 bases). CDR3 length: 14 amino acids. Germline lookup yields CDR1 MDHEN and CDR2 SYDVKM. Trimming removed 3 bases from V and 5 bases from J, with 13 bases in between. The CDR3 DNA is TGTGCCAGCAGTTTGCAGGGAAATAGGGAGACCCAGTACTTC. This gives the protein CASSLQGNRETQYF.

Many counts were recorded for this clonotype. V usage is TRBV29-1 and J usage is TRBJ2-2, with D possibly being TRBD2 (5 bases). Germline loops: CDR1 SQVTM, CDR2 ANQGSEA. The V end lost 7 bases, the J end lost 6 bases, and 24 bases lay between the germline ends. The CDR3 covers 16 residues. Written as DNA, the CDR3 is TGCAGCGCCGCAGGCCTAGCACACTCCGGCGCCGGGGAGCTGTTTTTT. Translation: CSAAGLAHSGAGELFF.

This clonotype has ten or more counts. The rearrangement joins TRBV12-3 or TRBV12-4 to TRBJ2-3, with 14 bases matching TRBD2. The ends lost 6 bases at V and 2 bases at J; junction bases unmatched: 7. The CDR3 is 17 amino acids. The CDR3 spells CASRPGLAGGNTDTQYF. The CDR3 region has the DNA TGTGCCAGCAGACCCGGACTAGCGGGGGGAAACACAGATACGCAGTATTTT.

In this sample, this clonotype turned up many times. The chain has TRBV4-1 and TRBJ2-3; 7 bases match TRBD2. The CDR3 sequence is 15 residues long. Losses at the gene ends were 5 bases for V and 5 bases for J; bases not matched to a gene: 10. Per the germline V gene, CDR1 is MGHRA and CDR2 is YSYEKL. The CDR3 DNA follows: TGCGCCAGCAGCTCCCGACCAGCGGGATTAGATACGCAGTATTTT. Amino acid sequence: CASSSRPAGLDTQYF.

At least ten counts were recorded for this clonotype. V gene TRBV24-1 combines with J gene TRBJ2-1, with D possibly matching TRBD1 (5 bases). This CDR3 has 14 residues. Deletions cut 1 base from V and 7 bases from J, with 10 bases between. Germline V gene data show CDR1 as KGHDR and CDR2 as SFDVKD. This CDR3 reads CATSDLGVQNEQFF. The CDR3 nucleotides read TGTGCCACCAGTGATTTAGGGGTACAGAATGAGCAGTTCTTC.

The chain employs TRBV12-3 or TRBV12-4 and TRBJ1-3; unclear D gene. The CDR3 is 14 amino acids. The V gene lost 5 bases and the J gene lost 0 bases, with 8 bases spanning the gap. DNA for the CDR3: TGTGCCAGCAGTCGGAGTGTCTCTGGAAACACCATATATTTT. This encodes CASSRSVSGNTIYF.

This clonotype was detected ten times or more. This chain connects TRBV18 to TRBJ2-1, with D possibly TRBD2 on 5 matching bases. Germline V gives CDR1 KGHSH, CDR2 LQKENI. The CDR3 totals 16 residues. The V and J ends lost 1 base and 5 bases respectively, with 15 bases between them. The CDR3 DNA reads as TGTGCCAGCTCACCACTACTAGGAGGCAGTCACAATGAGCAGTTCTTC. Protein: CASSPLLGGSHNEQFF.

The chain has TRBV7-9 and TRBJ2-7, with TRBD2 matching 8 bases. The CDR3 loop spans 14 amino acids. V lost 5 bases, J lost 5 bases, and 8 bases stayed unmatched. Germline V CDR1 and CDR2: SEHNR, FQNEAQ (reference sequence). The CDR3 region has the DNA TGTGCCAGCAGCCGGGGGGGGACGCTAAACGAGCAGTACTTC. This gives the protein CASSRGGTLNEQYF. Together with reference TRBV7-9 and TRBJ2-7, the CDR3 gives the full variable domain: DTGVSQNPRHKITKRGQNVTFRCDPISEHNRLYWYRQTLGQGPEFLTYFQNEAQLEKSRLLSDRFSAERPKGSFSTLEIQRTEQGDSAMYLCASSRGGTLNEQYFGPGTRLTVT.

A note on this clonotype: This sequence is one base from a far larger clone and is likely a read error. The rearrangement joins TRBV6-1 to TRBJ2-1; 9 bases are a match to TRBD2. After removal of 3 bases from V and 13 bases from J, the junction contained 16 bases not matched to a gene. CDR3 size: 16 residues. Germline loops: CDR1 MNHNS, CDR2 SASEGT. In DNA, the CDR3 is TGTGCCAGCAGTGAGGGTAGCGGGGGCTACGAAGAGACCCAGTTCTTC. Translation: CASSEGSGGYEETQFF.

This clonotype was seen repeatedly, ten times or more. The chain recombines TRBV5-5 with TRBJ1-1, with 9 bases lining up with TRBD1. The CDR3 sequence is 16 residues long. Germline CDR1 SGHKS, CDR2 YYEKEE (reference sequence). Losses at the gene ends were 4 bases for V and 4 bases for J; bases not matched to a gene: 11. The CDR3 reads CASSPNVRDRATEAFF. For the CDR3, the DNA is TGTGCCAGCAGCCCCAATGTCAGGGACAGGGCCACTGAAGCTTTCTTT.

Ten or more counts support this clonotype. The V and J genes are TRBV20-1 and TRBJ2-3; TRBD2 is a possible D gene (6 bases). The CDR3 sequence is 14 residues long. CDR1 and CDR2 from the germline V gene are DFQATT and SNEGSKA (reference sequence). The V end lost 5 bases, the J end lost 0 bases, and 12 bases lay between the germline ends. CDR3 region: CSAVSGSSTDTQYF. In DNA form, the CDR3 reads TGCAGTGCTGTTAGCGGATCTAGCACAGATACGCAGTATTTT.

As to this clonotype: A far larger clone is one base from this, pointing to a likely read error. This sequence joins TRBV11-2 and TRBJ2-3; 9 positions match TRBD1. The tail of the sequence fits TRBJ2-7 better, so the J call may be wrong. The CDR3 extends over 14 amino acids. The germline gives CDR1 SGHAT, CDR2 FQNNGV. The CDR3 region has the DNA TGTGCCAGCAGGCGACAGGGGGGGTCCTACGAGCAGTACTTC. This encodes CASRRQGGSYEQYF.

Only a few counts were recorded for this clonotype. The chain uses TRBV7-9 and TRBJ1-3; tentatively, D is TRBD1 (5 bases). CDR3 length: 15 residues. Trimming took off 5 bases at V and 2 bases at J, with 13 bases between the two ends. Germline CDR1 SEHNR, CDR2 FQNEAQ (reference sequence). CDR3 nucleotide sequence: TGTGCCAGCAGCCGGGACTTCCCCACTGGAAACACCATATATTTT. Translated, it gives CASSRDFPTGNTIYF.

This clonotype was observed many times. V and J are TRBV30 and TRBJ2-1; D gene ambiguous. Between the trimmed V and J ends, which lost 5 bases and 11 bases, there was a span of 25 bases. The length of the CDR3 is 15 residues. From germline, CDR1 is GTSNPN and CDR2 SVGIG (reference sequence). The CDR3 here is CAWLPGLDKTSKQFF. The CDR3 DNA follows: TGTGCCTGGCTCCCCGGGCTCGACAAGACTTCAAAGCAGTTCTTC.

The chain has TRBV20-1 and TRBJ1-2; D ambiguous. V lost 3 bases to trimming and J lost 3 bases, with 11 bases between them. This CDR3 has 13 amino acids. Looked up from germline, CDR1 is DFQATT and CDR2 is SNEGSKA (reference sequence). The DNA of the CDR3 is TGCAGTGCTAGCGAGCAGTGGTACTATGGCTACACCTTC. It is translated as CSASEQWYYGYTF.

This clonotype was picked up a small number of times. The chain has TRBV4-1 and TRBJ2-1, with TRBD2 matching 7 bases. V lost 1 base, J lost 6 bases, and 15 bases stayed unmatched. The CDR3 loop spans 18 amino acids. Germline V CDR1 and CDR2: MGHRA, YSYEKL. In DNA, the CDR3 is TGCGCCAGCAGCCAAGCGGCTCTCTTAGGCGGGGGAGTCAATGAGCAGTTCTTC. As protein: CASSQAALLGGGVNEQFF.

The V call is TRBV4-3, the J call TRBJ1-5, with a possible D match to TRBD1 (6 bases). V was pared by 1 base and J by 3 bases, with 16 bases between. The germline V gene encodes CDR1 LGHNA and CDR2 YSLEER. The CDR3 contains 17 residues. The CDR3, as DNA: TGCGCCAGCAGCCAAGGCACATGGGACATAGTCAATCAGCCCCAGCATTTT. Translation gives CASSQGTWDIVNQPQHF.

The sample holds many counts of this clonotype. This chain links TRBV7-3 with TRBJ2-1; 8 bases align to TRBD2. Germline V gives CDR1 SGHTA, CDR2 FQGTGA. The CDR3 runs to 15 residues. The V and J ends lost 1 base and 3 bases, in that order; junction bases with no gene match: 2. The CDR3 protein is CASSLNAGGYNEQFF. DNA of the CDR3: TGTGCCAGCAGCTTAAATGCGGGGGGCTACAATGAGCAGTTCTTC. The full variable domain, its missing parts supplied by reference TRBV7-3 and TRBJ2-1, is GAGVSQTPSNKVTEKGKYVELRCDPISGHTALYWYRQSLGQGPEFLIYFQGTGAADDSGLPNDRFFAVRPEGSVSTLKIQRTERGDSAVYLCASSLNAGGYNEQFFGPGTRLTVL.

This clonotype was picked up many times. The V and J genes are TRBV6-5 and TRBJ1-1; D might be TRBD1 (6 bases). The germline CDR1 and CDR2 sequences are MNHEY and SVGAGI. This CDR3 spans 15 amino acids. The V end was cut by 4 bases, the J end by 1 base, with 13 bases between. This chain's CDR3 is CASSSPDRTNTEAFF. For the CDR3, the DNA is TGTGCCAGCAGTTCACCGGACAGAACGAACACTGAAGCTTTCTTT.

This clonotype was observed many times. The chain combines TRBV20-1 with TRBJ2-1; 8 bases are shared with TRBD2. The CDR3 consists of 15 residues. The ends lost 6 bases at V and 7 bases at J; junction bases unmatched: 14. CDR1 is DFQATT, CDR2 SNEGSKA, per germline (reference sequence). DNA of the CDR3: TGCAGTGCCAACGAAGCGGGAGTTACGTTGAATGAGCAGTTCTTC. Translating gives CSANEAGVTLNEQFF.

The table lists this clonotype with a count of one. In DNA, the CDR3 is TGCGCCAGCAGCCAAACTACTAGCGCAAGCACAGATACGCAGTATTTT. Encoded protein: CASSQTTSASTDTQYF. The chain carries TRBV4-1 and TRBJ2-3; 7 positions agree with TRBD2. J gave up 0 bases and V 2 bases, and 5 bases lay outside the gene matches. Germline V gives CDR1 MGHRA, CDR2 YSYEKL. This CDR3 has 16 amino acids.

This clonotype was seen many times. The chain links TRBV6-1 to TRBJ2-1; tentatively, D is TRBD1 (5 bases). V lost 11 bases and J 6 bases, leaving 17 bases between the germline ends. The germline gives CDR1 MNHNS, CDR2 SASEGT. CDR3 length equals 13 residues. This chain's CDR3 is CAGALLLGNEQFF. For the CDR3, the DNA is TGTGCCGGGGCTCTACTACTGGGCAATGAGCAGTTCTTC.